What follows is one TCR beta chain and its context. The antigen this receptor binds is unknown. Per-base qualities were not stored, and no clone one base away is much larger. One collaborating source in Seattle enrolled patients during active infection and followed them longitudinally through the course of disease. Each collaborating institution followed its own protocols to collect whole blood in K2EDTA tubes. For TCRbeta analysis, collaborators shipped samples in one of three forms: frozen whole blood, isolated PBMCs, or DNA extracted from either of those sample types. TCRbeta CDR3 regions were amplified from genomic DNA using the immunoSEQ Assay, a bias-controlled multiplex PCR. Per the authors' processing: Nucleated cell counts per sample were estimated from amplification of reference gene primers within the assay. To quantify the absolute abundance of each unique TCRbeta CDR3 rearrangement, sequence reads were collapsed and filtered. For each sample, productive Simpson clonality was calculated as the square root of Simpson's diversity index over productive rearrangements. The clones in this table, taken by TCRdb from immuneACCESS, are in-frame only. Not every clone is retained; where verified, under half of the shortfall comes from an unresolved V gene, and the cause of the rest is unknown. The V and J calls and clone size were taken over from that table, and D and trimming were inferred from the DNA. The sample table contains roughly 200,000 clones; only one count was recorded for around 83% of them. Approximately 10% of the sample belongs to the ten largest clones.

This specimen belongs to a study of blood T cell repertoires in COVID-19 (dated by TCRdb to about 2020). As for the study more broadly: Collaborator samples came from the United States, Italy and Spain and covered acute and convalescent phases of COVID-19. The prospective study material was composed of cDNA or gDNA derived from T cells, B-cell-depleted T cells, or PBMCs. Deeply sampled blood TCRbeta repertoires from subjects exposed to, actively infected with, or recovered from COVID-19 were included in the dataset. A freely available public database, intended as a resource for researchers studying the immune response to SARS-CoV-2, is where the repertoires were released. The samples were drawn from the first 160 participants of the ongoing ImmuneRACE study and from under 1,500 subjects provided by 6 global collaborators. A de-identified subject ID, COVID-19 status, age in years and sex were almost always included in the sample metadata. Where available, HLA class I and class II types were obtained from metadata supplied by the sample provider rather than from assay-based typing.

Overall study outcomes, separate from this receptor: The amount of clinical and demographic metadata varied by source and participant and was provided uncurated.

The sequence was obtained from a woman aged 45-65 years with COVID-19, enrolled during active disease. Sequencing was done on a sample of peripheral blood.

The CDR3 reads CASSLVTDTQYF. The nucleotide sequence is TGTGCCAGCAGCTTGGTAACAGATACGCAGTATTTT. This chain is built from TRBV5-6 and TRBJ2-3; the D gene is unclear. As encoded in the germline V gene, CDR1 is SGHDT while CDR2 is YYEEEE. Counted from cysteine to phenylalanine, this CDR3 has 12 amino acids. Of all the DNA, just the CDR3 is kept, 36 bases in frame from base 1. The V end loses 0 bases and the J end loses 3 bases, and a stretch of 2 bases separates them.